Sequencing of this T cell receptor beta chain was carried out in a study of blood T cell repertoires in COVID-19. The overall study: COVID-19 samples from acute and convalescent phases originated in the United States, Italy and Spain. PBMCs, B-cell-depleted T cells, or T cells provided the cDNA or gDNA that made up the material.

In the authors' workflow: Reference gene primer amplification gave nucleated cell count estimates. Data came from immunoSEQ multiplex PCR; TCRdb stores just in-frame clones and leaves some out. V, J and clone size derive from that table, while D and trimming were established from the DNA sequence. The top ten hold roughly 4.5% of the sample, which has some 120,000 clones, roughly nine tenths seen once. This clone was picked up a small number of times. Germline V gives CDR1 SGHNT, CDR2 YYREEE (reference sequence). V lost 1 base and J 2 bases, leaving 8 bases between the germline ends. The CDR3 runs to 14 residues.

The sequenced material came from peripheral blood. The TCR was taken from a middle-aged man with acute or convalescent COVID-19. This sequence joins TRBV5-4 and TRBJ2-3; D possibly corresponds to TRBD2 (6 bases). The CDR3 region has the DNA TGTGCCAGCAGCTTGTCGGGAGCCACAGATACGCAGTATTTT. This encodes CASSLSGATDTQYF.